This is a list of T cell receptor beta chains from one sample in a study of blood T cell repertoires in COVID-19. Sequencing was performed with immunoSEQ multiplex PCR; in TCRdb, only in-frame clones are kept and a portion is missing. This table has 95,000 to 150,000 clones, about four fifths appearing once. The specimen sequenced was peripheral blood. The receptors originated from a man aged 65-85 years with acute or convalescent COVID-19. The CDR3 runs from the conserved cysteine through the conserved F or W. A D gene is named only where the DNA matches it firmly. A clone size is listed for some rows: how often the clone was seen (once, few, many), or a class if it is expanded.

clone size: few
CDR3 length: 17
V gene: TRBV4-1
J gene: TRBJ2-3
D gene: NA
CDR3 protein: CASSPQFTRGRTDTQYF
CDR3 DNA: TGCGCCAGCAGCCCCCAGTTTACGCGGGGTCGTACAGATACGCAGTATTTT

clone size: NA
CDR3 length: 12
V gene: TRBV12-3/TRBV12-4
J gene: TRBJ2-1
D gene: NA
CDR3 protein: CASSAYYNEQFF
CDR3 DNA: TGTGCCAGCAGTGCGTACTACAATGAGCAGTTCTTC

clone size: few
CDR3 length: 13
V gene: TRBV7-2
J gene: TRBJ2-2
D gene: NA
CDR3 protein: CASSSGVGGELFF
CDR3 DNA: TGTGCCAGCAGCTCAGGGGTGGGCGGGGAGCTGTTTTTT

clone size: once
CDR3 length: 16
V gene: TRBV19
J gene: TRBJ1-4
D gene: NA
CDR3 protein: CASSIAARGGNEKLFF
CDR3 DNA: TGTGCCAGTAGTATAGCGGCCCGAGGGGGAAATGAAAAACTGTTTTTT

clone size: few
CDR3 length: 14
V gene: TRBV24-1
J gene: TRBJ2-3
D gene: NA
CDR3 protein: CATSDLTGADTQYF
CDR3 DNA: TGTGCCACCAGTGATTTGACGGGGGCAGATACGCAGTATTTT

clone size: NA
CDR3 length: 19
V gene: TRBV6-1
J gene: TRBJ2-3
D gene: TRBD2
CDR3 protein: CASSERFSSGAAYTDTQYF
CDR3 DNA: TGTGCCAGCAGTGAACGGTTCTCTAGCGGGGCGGCCTACACAGATACGCAGTATTTT

clone size: few
CDR3 length: 14
V gene: TRBV3-1/TRBV3-2
J gene: TRBJ2-5
D gene: TRBD2
CDR3 protein: CASKNSGIQETQYF
CDR3 DNA: TGTGCCAGCAAAAATAGCGGGATCCAAGAGACCCAGTACTTC

clone size: NA
CDR3 length: 13
V gene: TRBV28
J gene: TRBJ2-5
D gene: TRBD2
CDR3 protein: CASSFRGEETQYF
CDR3 DNA: TGTGCCAGCAGTTTTCGGGGGGAAGAGACCCAGTACTTC

clone size: NA
CDR3 length: 14
V gene: TRBV5-4
J gene: TRBJ1-3
D gene: TRBD1
CDR3 protein: CASSIQGVLNTIYF
CDR3 DNA: TGTGCCAGCAGCATACAGGGGGTTCTGAACACCATATATTTT

clone size: NA
CDR3 length: 15
V gene: TRBV5-1
J gene: TRBJ2-1
D gene: NA
CDR3 protein: CASTAQENSYNEQFF
CDR3 DNA: TGCGCCAGCACGGCACAGGAAAATTCCTACAATGAGCAGTTCTTC

clone size: NA
CDR3 length: 15
V gene: TRBV7-2
J gene: TRBJ2-1
D gene: TRBD2
CDR3 protein: CASERRAGGRYEQFF
CDR3 DNA: TGTGCCAGCGAAAGGCGGGCGGGGGGCCGGTATGAGCAGTTCTTC

clone size: once
CDR3 length: 14
V gene: TRBV5-1
J gene: TRBJ2-7
D gene: NA
CDR3 protein: CASSLILSSYEQYF
CDR3 DNA: TGCGCCAGCAGCTTGATTCTGAGCTCCTACGAGCAGTACTTC

clone size: NA
CDR3 length: 20
V gene: TRBV12-2
J gene: TRBJ1-1
D gene: NA
CDR3 protein: CASRLVLYRDKEWMNTEAFF
CDR3 DNA: TGTGCAAGTCGCTTAGTCCTATACCGGGACAAAGAGTGGATGAACACTGAAGCTTTCTTT

clone size: NA
CDR3 length: 16
V gene: TRBV4-3
J gene: TRBJ2-2
D gene: TRBD2
CDR3 protein: CASSQDEERGWSELFF
CDR3 DNA: TGCGCCAGCAGCCAAGATGAAGAGCGGGGTTGGTCGGAGCTGTTTTTT

clone size: NA
CDR3 length: 15
V gene: TRBV27
J gene: TRBJ2-1
D gene: TRBD1
CDR3 protein: CASSRGQGRGNEQFF
CDR3 DNA: TGTGCCAGCTCCAGGGGACAGGGAAGGGGCAATGAGCAGTTCTTC

clone size: NA
CDR3 length: 17
V gene: TRBV24-1
J gene: TRBJ1-3
D gene: NA
CDR3 protein: CATSDLVLAGNRNTIYF
CDR3 DNA: TGTGCCACCAGTGATTTAGTCCTGGCAGGGAATCGAAACACCATATATTTT

clone size: NA
CDR3 length: 17
V gene: TRBV5-5
J gene: TRBJ1-1
D gene: TRBD1
CDR3 protein: CASSVRLGWARQGEAFF
CDR3 DNA: TGTGCCAGCAGCGTAAGGTTAGGTTGGGCCCGACAGGGAGAAGCTTTCTTT

clone size: NA
CDR3 length: 17
V gene: TRBV7-9
J gene: TRBJ2-1
D gene: TRBD2
CDR3 protein: CASSSNLAGGQRHEQFF
CDR3 DNA: TGTGCCAGCAGCAGCAACCTAGCGGGGGGGCAAAGGCATGAGCAGTTCTTC

clone size: few
CDR3 length: 15
V gene: TRBV19
J gene: TRBJ2-3
D gene: TRBD1
CDR3 protein: CASSLRQGAKDTQYF
CDR3 DNA: TGTGCCAGTAGTCTGCGACAGGGGGCGAAAGATACGCAGTATTTT

clone size: NA
CDR3 length: 11
V gene: TRBV6-5
J gene: TRBJ1-1
D gene: TRBD1
CDR3 protein: CATYGGTGGTF
CDR3 DNA: TGTGCCACCTATGGGGGGACAGGGGGGACCTTT

clone size: NA
CDR3 length: 14
V gene: TRBV14
J gene: TRBJ2-1
D gene: TRBD2
CDR3 protein: CASSQQRLAGEQFF
CDR3 DNA: TGTGCCAGCAGCCAACAGCGACTAGCGGGCGAGCAGTTCTTC

clone size: NA
CDR3 length: 16
V gene: TRBV5-5
J gene: TRBJ1-6
D gene: NA
CDR3 protein: CASSIGPPSGNSPLHF
CDR3 DNA: TGTGCCAGCAGCATAGGACCCCCGAGCGGTAATTCACCCCTCCACTTT

clone size: NA
CDR3 length: 12
V gene: TRBV25-1
J gene: TRBJ1-1
D gene: NA
CDR3 protein: CASRAGATEAFF
CDR3 DNA: TGTGCCAGCAGGGCAGGGGCCACTGAAGCTTTCTTT

clone size: NA
CDR3 length: 15
V gene: TRBV6-1
J gene: TRBJ2-5
D gene: NA
CDR3 protein: CASSESRGWIETQYF
CDR3 DNA: TGTGCCAGCAGTGAATCGCGGGGTTGGATAGAGACCCAGTACTTC

clone size: NA
CDR3 length: 14
V gene: TRBV7-3
J gene: TRBJ2-3
D gene: NA
CDR3 protein: CASSLGGMTDTQYF
CDR3 DNA: TGTGCCAGCAGCTTAGGAGGGATGACAGATACGCAGTATTTT

clone size: NA
CDR3 length: 15
V gene: TRBV2
J gene: TRBJ1-2
D gene: TRBD1
CDR3 protein: CASSEADRGWYGYTF
CDR3 DNA: TGTGCCAGCAGTGAAGCGGACAGGGGTTGGTATGGCTACACCTTC

clone size: NA
CDR3 length: 14
V gene: TRBV3-1/TRBV3-2
J gene: TRBJ2-7
D gene: TRBD1
CDR3 protein: CASSHHTGEGEQYF
CDR3 DNA: TGTGCCAGCAGCCACCATACAGGGGAAGGAGAGCAGTACTTC

clone size: NA
CDR3 length: 14
V gene: TRBV7-3
J gene: TRBJ1-1
D gene: NA
CDR3 protein: CASSSGGTNTEAFF
CDR3 DNA: TGTGCCAGCAGCTCCGGAGGGACGAACACTGAAGCTTTCTTT

clone size: few
CDR3 length: 15
V gene: TRBV7-3
J gene: TRBJ1-6
D gene: TRBD1
CDR3 protein: CASSATGGFNSPLHF
CDR3 DNA: TGTGCCAGCAGCGCCACAGGGGGCTTTAATTCACCCCTCCACTTT

clone size: NA
CDR3 length: 14
V gene: TRBV5-1
J gene: TRBJ1-6
D gene: NA
CDR3 protein: CASSLDSRNSPLHF
CDR3 DNA: TGCGCCAGCAGCTTGGACTCGCGGAATTCACCCCTCCACTTT

clone size: NA
CDR3 length: 17
V gene: TRBV6-2/TRBV6-3
J gene: TRBJ2-1
D gene: TRBD2
CDR3 protein: CASSSPRSGGYYNEQFF
CDR3 DNA: TGTGCCAGCAGCTCCCCCCGGAGCGGGGGGTACTACAATGAGCAGTTCTTC

clone size: NA
CDR3 length: 13
V gene: TRBV7-3
J gene: TRBJ1-2
D gene: NA
CDR3 protein: CASSSGSGGGYTF
CDR3 DNA: TGTGCCAGCAGCTCGGGGTCAGGTGGTGGCTACACCTTC

clone size: NA
CDR3 length: 16
V gene: TRBV5-4
J gene: TRBJ2-3
D gene: NA
CDR3 protein: CASSLWVQGSTDTQYF
CDR3 DNA: TGTGCCAGCAGCTTGTGGGTCCAGGGCTCCACAGATACGCAGTATTTT

clone size: few
CDR3 length: 14
V gene: TRBV3-1/TRBV3-2
J gene: TRBJ1-2
D gene: NA
CDR3 protein: CASSQGWQGTSYTF
CDR3 DNA: TGTGCCAGCAGCCAAGGGTGGCAGGGGACTAGCTACACCTTC

clone size: NA
CDR3 length: 17
V gene: TRBV7-2
J gene: TRBJ2-1
D gene: NA
CDR3 protein: CASSHPPRGRKYNEQFF
CDR3 DNA: TGTGCCAGCAGCCATCCTCCCCGGGGGAGAAAATACAATGAGCAGTTCTTC

clone size: NA
CDR3 length: 14
V gene: TRBV5-1
J gene: TRBJ2-5
D gene: NA
CDR3 protein: CASSSPEGGETQYF
CDR3 DNA: TGCGCCAGCAGCTCACCGGAGGGCGGAGAGACCCAGTACTTC

clone size: NA
CDR3 length: 12
V gene: TRBV25-1
J gene: TRBJ1-4
D gene: TRBD1
CDR3 protein: CASRQGGEKLFF
CDR3 DNA: TGCGCCAGTCGACAGGGAGGTGAAAAACTGTTTTTT

clone size: NA
CDR3 length: 13
V gene: TRBV28
J gene: TRBJ1-1
D gene: NA
CDR3 protein: CASSRRVNTEAFF
CDR3 DNA: TGTGCCAGCAGTCGCAGGGTAAACACTGAAGCTTTCTTT

clone size: NA
CDR3 length: 13
V gene: TRBV6-5
J gene: TRBJ2-7
D gene: NA
CDR3 protein: CASTLRTAYEQYF
CDR3 DNA: TGTGCCAGCACCCTCCGCACTGCCTACGAGCAGTACTTC

clone size: NA
CDR3 length: 14
V gene: TRBV5-1
J gene: TRBJ1-4
D gene: TRBD1
CDR3 protein: CASSQQGAGEKLFF
CDR3 DNA: TGCGCCAGCAGCCAACAGGGGGCGGGGGAAAAACTGTTTTTT

clone size: NA
CDR3 length: 13
V gene: TRBV30
J gene: TRBJ1-1
D gene: NA
CDR3 protein: CAWTPLRGTEAFF
CDR3 DNA: TGTGCCTGGACCCCACTTCGGGGCACTGAAGCTTTCTTT

clone size: NA
CDR3 length: 14
V gene: TRBV7-3
J gene: TRBJ1-1
D gene: TRBD1
CDR3 protein: CASSSTGGVTEAFF
CDR3 DNA: TGTGCCAGCAGCTCGACAGGGGGCGTCACTGAAGCTTTCTTT